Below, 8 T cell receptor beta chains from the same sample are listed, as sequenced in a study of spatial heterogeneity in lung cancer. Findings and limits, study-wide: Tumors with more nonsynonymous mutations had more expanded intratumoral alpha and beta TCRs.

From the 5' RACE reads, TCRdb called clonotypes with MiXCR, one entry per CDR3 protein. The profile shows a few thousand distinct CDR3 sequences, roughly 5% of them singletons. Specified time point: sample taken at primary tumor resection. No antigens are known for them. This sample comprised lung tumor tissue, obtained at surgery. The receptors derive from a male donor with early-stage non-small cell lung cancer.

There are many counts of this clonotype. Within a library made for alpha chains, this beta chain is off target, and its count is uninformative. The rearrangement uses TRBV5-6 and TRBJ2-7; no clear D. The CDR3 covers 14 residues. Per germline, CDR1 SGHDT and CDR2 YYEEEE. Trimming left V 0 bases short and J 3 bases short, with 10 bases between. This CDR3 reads CASSLGGLYYEQYF. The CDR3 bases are TGTGCCAGCAGCTTGGGTGGCCTTTACTACGAGCAGTACTTC.

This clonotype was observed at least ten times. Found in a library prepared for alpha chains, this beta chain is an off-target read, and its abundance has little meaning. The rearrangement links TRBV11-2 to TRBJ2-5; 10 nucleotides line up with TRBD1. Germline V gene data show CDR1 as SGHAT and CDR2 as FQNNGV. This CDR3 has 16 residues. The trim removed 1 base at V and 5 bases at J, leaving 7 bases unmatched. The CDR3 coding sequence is TGTGCCAGCAGCTTAGTCCAGGGACAGGGGAGGGAGACCCAGTACTTC. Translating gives CASSLVQGQGRETQYF.

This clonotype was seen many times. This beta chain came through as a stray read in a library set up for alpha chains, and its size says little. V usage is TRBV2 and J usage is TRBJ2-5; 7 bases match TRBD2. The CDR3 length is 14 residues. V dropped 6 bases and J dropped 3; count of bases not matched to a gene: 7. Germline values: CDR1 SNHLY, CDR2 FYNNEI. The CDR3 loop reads CASSVTSLEETQYF. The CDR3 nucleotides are TGTGCCAGCAGCGTGACTAGCTTGGAAGAGACCCAGTACTTC.

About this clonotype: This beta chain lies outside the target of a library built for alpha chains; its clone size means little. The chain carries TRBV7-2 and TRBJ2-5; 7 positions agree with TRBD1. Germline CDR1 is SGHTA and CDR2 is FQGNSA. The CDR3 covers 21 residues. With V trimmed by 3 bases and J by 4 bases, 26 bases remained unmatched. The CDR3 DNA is TGTGCCAGCAGCTTTTCAGGGGGAGCCGCAGAGACCCAGCGAGCCGCAGAGACCCAGTACTTC. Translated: CASSFSGGAAETQRAAETQYF.

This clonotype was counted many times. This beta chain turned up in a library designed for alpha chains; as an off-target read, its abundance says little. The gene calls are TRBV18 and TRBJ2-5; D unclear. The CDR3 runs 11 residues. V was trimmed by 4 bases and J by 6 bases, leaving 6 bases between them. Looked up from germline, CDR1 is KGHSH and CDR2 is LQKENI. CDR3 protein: CASSRTQTQYF. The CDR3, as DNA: TGTGCCAGCTCACGTACGCAGACCCAGTACTTC.

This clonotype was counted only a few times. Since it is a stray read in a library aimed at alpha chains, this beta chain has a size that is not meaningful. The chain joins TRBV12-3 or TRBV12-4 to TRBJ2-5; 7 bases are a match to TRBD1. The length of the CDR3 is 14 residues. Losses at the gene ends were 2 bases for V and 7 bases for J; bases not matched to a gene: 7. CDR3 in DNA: TGTGCCAGCAGTTTAACGGGACAGTCCTCGACCCAGTACTTC. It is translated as CASSLTGQSSTQYF.

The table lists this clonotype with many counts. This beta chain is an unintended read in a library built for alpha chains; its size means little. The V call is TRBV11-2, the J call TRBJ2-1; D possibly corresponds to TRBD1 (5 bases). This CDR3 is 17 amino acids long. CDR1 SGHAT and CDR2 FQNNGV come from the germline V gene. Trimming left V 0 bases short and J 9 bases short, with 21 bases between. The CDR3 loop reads CASSLDLSSGSYREQFF. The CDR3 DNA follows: TGTGCCAGCAGCTTAGATCTCAGCTCAGGGTCCTATCGTGAGCAGTTCTTC.

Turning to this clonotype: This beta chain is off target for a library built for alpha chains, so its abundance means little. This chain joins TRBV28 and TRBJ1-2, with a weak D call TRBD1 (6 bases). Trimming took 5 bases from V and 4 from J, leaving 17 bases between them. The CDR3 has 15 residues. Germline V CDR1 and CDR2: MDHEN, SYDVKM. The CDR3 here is CASSTYRVDGYGYTF. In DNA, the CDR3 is TGTGCCAGCAGTACCTACAGGGTAGATGGCTATGGCTACACCTTC.